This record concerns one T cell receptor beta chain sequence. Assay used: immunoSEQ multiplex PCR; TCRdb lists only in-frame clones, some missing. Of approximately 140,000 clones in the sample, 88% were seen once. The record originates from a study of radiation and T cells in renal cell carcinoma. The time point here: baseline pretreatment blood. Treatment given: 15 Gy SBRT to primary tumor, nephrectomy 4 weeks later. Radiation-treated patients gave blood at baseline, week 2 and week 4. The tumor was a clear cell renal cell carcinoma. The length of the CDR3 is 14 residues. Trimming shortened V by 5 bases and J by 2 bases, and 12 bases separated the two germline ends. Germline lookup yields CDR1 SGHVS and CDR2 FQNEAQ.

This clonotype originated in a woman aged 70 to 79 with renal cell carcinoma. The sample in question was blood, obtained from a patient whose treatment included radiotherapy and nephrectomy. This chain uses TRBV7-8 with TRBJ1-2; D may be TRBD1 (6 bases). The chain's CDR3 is CASSPTTGNYGYTF. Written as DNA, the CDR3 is TGTGCCAGCAGCCCGACAACAGGGAACTATGGCTACACCTTC.